Listed here are 20 T cell receptor beta chains from one sample, sequenced in a study of CD8 T cells in Susac syndrome. The RNA, about 0.5 to 1 ug, was put through reverse transcription using random hexamers. TCRdb reprocessed the immunoSEQ multiplex PCR reads with MiXCR, giving one entry per CDR3 protein. The sample carries 100,000 to 150,000 distinct CDR3 sequences, 75% to 90% recorded once. The sample consisted of CD8+ T cells from PBMCs. These TCRs come from a human donor with multiple sclerosis.

The chain combines TRBV13 with TRBJ2-2; 7 nucleotides match TRBD1. Trimming at V came to 1 base and at J to 7 bases, leaving 6 bases not matched to a gene. The germline CDR1 and CDR2 sequences are PRHDT and FYEKMQ (reference sequence). CDR3 length equals 15 residues. The CDR3 DNA follows: TGTGCCAGCAGCTTAGCCGACAGGGCTCACGGGGAGCTGTTTTTT. Amino acid sequence: CASSLADRAHGELFF.

The chain links TRBV12-3 or TRBV12-4 to TRBJ2-3; 7 nucleotides align to TRBD2. The CDR3 contains 18 residues. Germline trimming cut 5 bases from V and 2 bases from J; bases unmatched to any gene: 16. The CDR3 sequence is CASSTPGVRGVITDTQYF. CDR3 sequence (DNA): TGTGCCAGCAGTACCCCCGGTGTTCGGGGGGTGATCACAGATACGCAGTATTTT.

This chain connects TRBV5-5 to TRBJ1-1; D is uncertain. Per germline, CDR1 SGHKS and CDR2 YYEKEE (reference sequence). The V end lost 3 bases, the J end lost 1 base, and 16 bases lay between the germline ends. This CDR3 comprises 16 residues. CDR3: CASSSNWAPGNTEAFF. The CDR3 DNA is TGTGCCAGCAGCTCGAATTGGGCGCCAGGGAACACTGAAGCTTTCTTT.

This clonotype was detected only once. V and J are TRBV12-3 or TRBV12-4 and TRBJ1-5; 9 bases match TRBD1. The CDR3 runs to 12 residues. Trimming cost V 11 bases and J 6 bases; bases outside gene matches: 5. The CDR3 nucleotides are TGTGCCGGAGGGACAGGGAGTCAGCCCCAGCATTTT. It translates to CAGGTGSQPQHF.

This clonotype occurred a few times. The chain uses TRBV4-1 and TRBJ2-5; 8 nucleotides align to TRBD1. Germline values: CDR1 MGHRA, CDR2 YSYEKL. The CDR3 runs 16 residues. V shed 1 base, J shed 0 bases, and the junction held 4 bases outside the gene matches. CDR3 DNA sequence: TGCGCCAGCAGCCAAGGGCAGGGGGCCCACCAAGAGACCCAGTACTTC. Its protein product is CASSQGQGAHQETQYF.

This clonotype appeared a single time. For the CDR3, the DNA is TGTGCCAGCAGCATAACTAGCGGGAGGTGGTATGAGCAGTTCTTC. Translating it yields CASSITSGRWYEQFF. The V call is TRBV7-9, the J call TRBJ2-1; 12 bases line up with TRBD2. J gave up 8 bases and V 5 bases, and 7 bases lay outside the gene matches. The CDR3 has 15 residues. CDR1 and CDR2 (germline): SEHNR, FQNEAQ (reference sequence).

This clonotype appeared once. This chain uses TRBV15 with TRBJ1-1, with 9 bases aligning to TRBD1. With 1 base clipped from V and 0 bases from J, the junction kept 12 bases outside the gene matches. The CDR3 is 19 residues long. Germline loops: CDR1 LNHNV, CDR2 YYDKDF (reference sequence). Here the CDR3 DNA reads TGTGCCACCAGCAGAGGTACAATCGGACAGGGGTCTTTGAACACTGAAGCTTTCTTT. It encodes CATSRGTIGQGSLNTEAFF.

This chain links TRBV2 with TRBJ2-7, with D tentatively TRBD2 (6 bases). CDR3 length: 14 amino acids. The V and J ends lost 7 bases and 6 bases respectively, with 19 bases between them. The germline gives CDR1 SNHLY, CDR2 FYNNEI. The DNA of the CDR3 is TGTGCCAGCATCCCGGGACTCCGTAGAACCGAGCAGTACTTC. Its translation is CASIPGLRRTEQYF.

The chain has TRBV14 and TRBJ2-1; the D gene is possibly TRBD2 (6 bases). Per the germline V gene, CDR1 is SGHDN and CDR2 is FVKESK. With 3 bases removed from V and 9 bases from J, the gap between germline ends came to 12 bases. This CDR3 is 13 amino acids long. The CDR3 coding sequence is TGTGCCAGCAGCCAGGCGGAGGGAGGTGAGCAGTTCTTC. This encodes CASSQAEGGEQFF.

CDR3 coding DNA: TGTGCCAGCAGCTACCTGGGGAATTCACCCCTCCACTTT. Its protein is CASSYLGNSPLHF. The V and J genes are TRBV6-5 and TRBJ1-6; D remains ambiguous. The V gene lost 6 bases and the J gene lost 7 bases, with 10 bases spanning the gap. Germline V gene data show CDR1 as MNHEY and CDR2 as SVGAGI. The CDR3 loop spans 13 amino acids.

The chain employs TRBV27 and TRBJ1-2; a weak D match, TRBD1 (5 bases). Germline CDR1 MNHEY, CDR2 SMNVEV (reference sequence). The CDR3 runs 14 residues. The V end was cut by 6 bases, the J end by 4 bases, with 15 bases between. The CDR3 sequence is CASRPDTIFYGYTF. For the CDR3, the DNA is TGTGCCAGCAGACCGGACACAATCTTCTATGGCTACACCTTC.

The chain is built from TRBV24-1 and TRBJ2-2; D unclear. The germline V gene encodes CDR1 KGHDR and CDR2 SFDVKD. The length of the CDR3 is 13 residues. V was pared by 1 base and J by 7 bases, with 6 bases between. The CDR3 DNA reads as TGTGCCACCAGTGATTTATACAACGGGGAGCTGTTTTTT. Translation gives CATSDLYNGELFF.

The chain combines TRBV27 with TRBJ1-6; D is uncertain. The CDR3 extends over 14 amino acids. Germline lookup yields CDR1 MNHEY and CDR2 SMNVEV (reference sequence). Trimming left V 3 bases short and J 6 bases short, with 9 bases between. The DNA of the CDR3 is TGTGCCAGCAGTTTCGGTAGAGTTAATTCACCCCTCCACTTT. This gives the protein CASSFGRVNSPLHF.

CDR3 in amino acids: CASSFGKPYEQYF. As DNA, the CDR3 is TGTGCCAGCAGCTTCGGTAAGCCCTACGAGCAGTACTTC. This sequence joins TRBV11-2 and TRBJ2-7; D gene ambiguous. Trimming shortened V by 3 bases and J by 2 bases, and 8 bases separated the two germline ends. Looked up from germline, CDR1 is SGHAT and CDR2 is FQNNGV. This CDR3 comprises 13 residues.

This rearrangement joins TRBV5-6 to TRBJ2-7, with D maybe TRBD1 (6 bases). This CDR3 is built from 15 residues. Germline V gives CDR1 SGHDT, CDR2 YYEEEE. V lost 3 bases to trimming and J lost 2 bases, with 15 bases between them. This chain's CDR3 is CASSSARDTTYEQYF. The CDR3 coding sequence is TGTGCCAGCAGCTCGGCCAGGGACACAACCTACGAGCAGTACTTC.

The sample holds a few counts of this clonotype. V is TRBV11-2 and J is TRBJ1-1; D may be TRBD1 (5 bases). Germline CDR1 and CDR2: SGHAT and FQNNGV. This CDR3 spans 12 amino acids. V was shortened by 2 bases and J by 8 bases, with 9 bases between the two germline ends. The CDR3 DNA reads as TGTGCCAGCAGCTTAATTAGGGGAGAAGCTTTCTTT. It codes for CASSLIRGEAFF.

CDR3 sequence reads: CASSQGGAAGSYGYTF. In DNA form, the CDR3 reads TGTGCCAGCAGCCAAGGGGGGGCCGCCGGGTCATATGGCTACACCTTC. This chain joins TRBV3-1 and TRBJ1-2; TRBD1 might be the D (6 bases). Germline V gene lookup returns CDR1 LGHDT and CDR2 YNNKEL (reference sequence). V lost 1 base and J 5 bases, leaving 17 bases between the germline ends. This CDR3 has 16 amino acids. Drawing the rest from reference TRBV3-1 and TRBJ1-2, the complete variable domain is DTAVSQTPKYLVTQMGNDKSIKCEQNLGHDTMYWYKQDSKKFLKIMFSYNNKELIINETVPNRFSPKSPDKAHLNLHINSLELGDSAVYFCASSQGGAAGSYGYTFGSGTRLTVV.

The chain employs TRBV7-9 and TRBJ2-1, with TRBD2 matching 10 bases. The CDR3 has 18 amino acids. V lost 1 base and J lost 4; bases outside the gene matches: 10. Per the germline V gene, CDR1 is SEHNR and CDR2 is FQNEAQ (reference sequence). CDR3 nucleotides: TGTGCCAGCAGCTTAGTTGGGCTAGCGGGAGTAGGATACAATGAGCAGTTCTTC. Amino acids: CASSLVGLAGVGYNEQFF.

This chain joins TRBV24-1 and TRBJ2-1, with 8 bases matching TRBD1. The J segment lost 1 base and the V segment lost 3 bases, leaving 28 bases of the junction unmatched. CDR1 is KGHDR and CDR2 is SFDVKD in the germline V gene. This CDR3 has 24 residues. The CDR3 sequence is CATSDPRTGTSPDYPGGSYNEQFF. The CDR3 nucleotides are TGTGCCACCAGTGATCCCCGGACAGGGACAAGCCCGGACTACCCTGGCGGGTCCTACAATGAGCAGTTCTTC.

V usage is TRBV24-1 and J usage is TRBJ1-2, with a weak D call TRBD1 (5 bases). This CDR3 is 15 amino acids long. Germline assignment: CDR1 KGHDR and CDR2 SFDVKD. V was shortened by 4 bases and J by 0 bases, with 11 bases between the two germline ends. CDR3 sequence: CATSEGGIANYGYTF. As DNA, the CDR3 is TGTGCCACCAGTGAGGGGGGTATTGCTAACTATGGCTACACCTTC.